These T cell receptor beta chains were read from a single sample in a study of T cells in Graves' hyperthyroidism and ophthalmopathy. TCRdb ran MiXCR on the multiplex PCR reads and lists one entry per CDR3 protein. The table has 20,000 to 30,000 distinct CDR3 sequences, around 40% seen once. The specimen sequenced was blood. These receptors originate from a woman under 40 with Graves' hyperthyroidism. Each CDR3 is given with its conserved first and last residue. Each record gives: J gene, V gene, clone size, D gene, CDR3 protein, CDR3 DNA. A D gene is named only where the DNA matches it firmly. Clone size is given for some rows only: seen once, a few or many times, or a class if the clone is expanded.

j_call: TRBJ2-1
v_call: TRBV7-2
clone_size: medium-sized
d_call: -
cdr3_aa: CASSSTSSYNEQFF
cdr3_nt: TGTGCCAGCAGCTCGACTAGTTCCTACAATGAGCAGTTCTTC

j_call: TRBJ2-1
v_call: TRBV20-1
clone_size: -
d_call: TRBD2
cdr3_aa: CSARQLAGEGNEQFF
cdr3_nt: TGCAGTGCTCGTCAACTAGCGGGAGAGGGGAATGAGCAGTTCTTC

j_call: TRBJ1-5
v_call: TRBV7-9
clone_size: medium-sized
d_call: -
cdr3_aa: CASSFDNQPQHF
cdr3_nt: TGTGCCAGCAGCTTTGATAATCAGCCCCAGCATTTT

j_call: TRBJ2-1
v_call: TRBV24-1
clone_size: -
d_call: TRBD2
cdr3_aa: CATSALRELAGGRNEQFF
cdr3_nt: TGTGCCACCAGTGCCCTGAGGGAGCTAGCGGGAGGTAGGAATGAGCAGTTCTTC

j_call: TRBJ1-2
v_call: TRBV20-1
clone_size: medium-sized
d_call: -
cdr3_aa: CSVGGRRGYTF
cdr3_nt: TGCAGTGTCGGGGGGCGGAGGGGCTACACCTTC

j_call: TRBJ1-3
v_call: TRBV30
clone_size: many
d_call: -
cdr3_aa: CAWSGGGNTIYF
cdr3_nt: TGTGCCTGGAGTGGTGGGGGGAACACCATATATTTT

j_call: TRBJ1-6
v_call: TRBV7-6
clone_size: -
d_call: TRBD1
cdr3_aa: CASSFKRGRGESPLHF
cdr3_nt: TGTGCCAGCAGCTTTAAGAGGGGCAGGGGGGAATCACCCCTCCACTTT

j_call: TRBJ2-2
v_call: TRBV12-3/TRBV12-4
clone_size: -
d_call: -
cdr3_aa: CASSLNRYPGNTGEPFF
cdr3_nt: TGTGCCAGCAGTTTAAACAGGTACCCTGGAAACACCGGGGAGCCGTTTTTT

j_call: TRBJ2-2
v_call: TRBV10-3
clone_size: few
d_call: TRBD2
cdr3_aa: CAISGGRREGGGELFF
cdr3_nt: TGTGCCATCAGTGGCGGCAGGCGGGAGGGCGGCGGGGAGCTGTTTTTT

j_call: TRBJ2-7
v_call: TRBV11-2
clone_size: many
d_call: TRBD1
cdr3_aa: CASSLGQRSSYEQYF
cdr3_nt: TGTGCCAGCAGCTTGGGACAGCGAAGCTCCTACGAGCAGTACTTC

j_call: TRBJ1-3
v_call: TRBV12-3/TRBV12-4
clone_size: many
d_call: -
cdr3_aa: CASTGISNTIYF
cdr3_nt: TGTGCCAGCACAGGGATCTCGAACACCATATATTTT

j_call: TRBJ2-2
v_call: TRBV18
clone_size: few
d_call: -
cdr3_aa: CASSPDTTGELFF
cdr3_nt: TGTGCCAGCTCACCTGACACCACCGGGGAGCTGTTTTTT

j_call: TRBJ2-1
v_call: TRBV2
clone_size: medium-sized
d_call: -
cdr3_aa: CASLGGEGNNEQFF
cdr3_nt: TGTGCCAGCCTAGGGGGGGAGGGAAACAATGAGCAGTTCTTC

j_call: TRBJ2-7
v_call: TRBV10-3
clone_size: -
d_call: TRBD2
cdr3_aa: CAIGKGLAGTYEQYF
cdr3_nt: TGTGCCATCGGAAAGGGACTAGCGGGAACCTACGAGCAGTACTTC

j_call: TRBJ2-3
v_call: TRBV2
clone_size: medium-sized
d_call: -
cdr3_aa: CASSAGSNTDTQYF
cdr3_nt: TGTGCCAGCAGTGCGGGAAGTAACACAGATACGCAGTATTTT

j_call: TRBJ2-5
v_call: TRBV5-4
clone_size: -
d_call: -
cdr3_aa: CASSPRGAGTQYF
cdr3_nt: TGTGCCAGCAGCCCGAGGGGTGCCGGGACCCAGTACTTC

j_call: TRBJ2-2
v_call: TRBV5-1
clone_size: many
d_call: -
cdr3_aa: CAGSLKVGGELFF
cdr3_nt: TGCGCCGGCAGCTTGAAGGTCGGCGGGGAGCTGTTTTTT

j_call: TRBJ1-6
v_call: TRBV5-6
clone_size: many
d_call: -
cdr3_aa: CASSLGQYNSPLHF
cdr3_nt: TGTGCCAGCAGCTTGGGGCAGTATAATTCACCCCTCCACTTT

j_call: TRBJ2-7
v_call: TRBV5-5
clone_size: many
d_call: TRBD1
cdr3_aa: CASSQNPGQGVEQYF
cdr3_nt: TGTGCCAGCAGCCAGAACCCGGGACAGGGGGTGGAGCAGTACTTC

j_call: TRBJ2-7
v_call: TRBV5-1
clone_size: many
d_call: TRBD1
cdr3_aa: CASSLGTGTGVGEQYF
cdr3_nt: TGCGCCAGCAGCTTGGGGACCGGGACAGGGGTAGGCGAGCAGTACTTC

j_call: TRBJ1-3
v_call: TRBV12-3/TRBV12-4
clone_size: many
d_call: -
cdr3_aa: CASAPPTSSGNTIYF
cdr3_nt: TGTGCCAGCGCCCCCCCAACGAGCTCTGGAAACACCATATATTTT

j_call: TRBJ1-2
v_call: TRBV19
clone_size: -
d_call: -
cdr3_aa: CASSLGHPYGYTF
cdr3_nt: TGTGCCAGTAGTCTGGGACACCCTTATGGCTACACCTTC

j_call: TRBJ1-2
v_call: TRBV5-6
clone_size: many
d_call: TRBD1
cdr3_aa: CASSSRQGRSLNAF
cdr3_nt: TGTGCCAGCAGCTCTCGACAGGGGCGCTCTCTTAATGCCTTC